What follows are 27 T cell receptor beta chains derived from one specimen sequenced in a study of cytomegalovirus exposure and HLA in healthy donors. Vbeta (60) and Jbeta (13) primers were used in the PCR. Sequencing was performed with immunoSEQ multiplex PCR; in TCRdb, only in-frame clones are kept and a portion is missing. This table holds more than 80,000 clones, 81% found once. The sequenced sample consisted of PBMCs. These TCRs come from a girl aged 2 to 9 in good health and CMV-seropositive.

Only a few counts were recorded for this clone. The rearrangement joins TRBV25-1 to TRBJ2-1; TRBD2 aligns across 9 bases. Germline V gene lookup returns CDR1 MGHDK and CDR2 SYGVNS. The CDR3 is made up of 17 amino acids. V dropped 0 bases and J dropped 5; count of bases not matched to a gene: 8. Here the CDR3 DNA reads TGTGCCAGCAGTGAATATAGGAGCGGGGGGAAGGACAATGAGCAGTTCTTC. Its translation is CASSEYRSGGKDNEQFF.

The chain joins TRBV11-1 to TRBJ2-5; 8 bases are a match to TRBD2. The CDR3 spans 17 residues. V lost 3 bases, J lost 4 bases, and 13 bases stayed unmatched. Germline V gene lookup returns CDR1 SGHAT and CDR2 FQDESV (reference sequence). CDR3 amino acids: CASSFSTGGDRGETQYF. The CDR3 nucleotides are TGTGCCAGCAGCTTTAGCACGGGGGGGGATCGAGGAGAGACCCAGTACTTC.

The chain joins TRBV28 to TRBJ1-2, with 10 positions matching TRBD1. Germline V gives CDR1 MDHEN, CDR2 SYDVKM. The CDR3 extends over 13 amino acids. The V gene end was trimmed by 2 bases and the J gene end by 8 bases; junction bases not matched to a gene: 2. The CDR3 sequence is CASSLKDRGGYTF. The CDR3 DNA is TGTGCCAGCAGTTTAAAGGACAGGGGGGGCTACACCTTC.

This sequence joins TRBV5-1 and TRBJ2-2, with D unresolved. The CDR3 has 13 amino acids. V lost 4 bases and J 6 bases, leaving 10 bases between the germline ends. Germline lookup yields CDR1 SGHRS and CDR2 YFSETQ. The CDR3 DNA is TGCGCCAGCAGCCTCAACAACGCCGGGGAGCTGTTTTTT. It translates to CASSLNNAGELFF.

The V gene is TRBV6-1, the J gene TRBJ1-4; D unresolved. V was trimmed by 2 bases and J by 7 bases, leaving 14 bases between them. Germline CDR1 is MNHNS and CDR2 is SASEGT. The length of the CDR3 is 15 residues. CDR3 nucleotides: TGTGCCAGCAGTGAATGGGGAGGGATGGGTGAAAAACTGTTTTTT. Encoded protein: CASSEWGGMGEKLFF.

The rearrangement links TRBV5-5 to TRBJ2-2; TRBD1 is a possible D gene (6 bases). The CDR3 consists of 15 residues. V lost 1 base to trimming and J lost 6 bases, with 13 bases between them. Germline CDR1 reads SGHKS; CDR2 reads YYEKEE (reference sequence). CDR3 DNA sequence: TGTGCCAGCAGCTTGACAGGGCAGTACGCCGGGGAGCTGTTTTTT. The encoded protein is CASSLTGQYAGELFF.

The gene calls are TRBV7-6 and TRBJ2-3; D gene ambiguous. The length of the CDR3 is 18 residues. Trimming cost V 4 bases and J 0 bases, with 20 bases left between them. Germline V gene sequence: CDR1 SGHVS, CDR2 FNYEAQ. The CDR3 sequence: CASSSKPPVGPSTDTQYF. For the CDR3, the DNA is TGTGCCAGCAGCTCCAAACCTCCAGTTGGTCCCAGCACAGATACGCAGTATTTT.

The chain joins TRBV5-1 to TRBJ1-2, with D maybe TRBD1 (6 bases). V lost 4 bases, J lost 4 bases, and 14 bases lay in between. The CDR3 extends over 14 amino acids. CDR1 and CDR2 from the germline V gene are SGHRS and YFSETQ. CDR3 sequence: CASSGGAGTYGYTF. The CDR3 DNA follows: TGCGCCAGCAGCGGGGGCGCTGGGACCTATGGCTACACCTTC.

CDR3 DNA sequence: TGCAGTGCTAGACAGATTTCTGGCTACACCTTC. This gives the protein CSARQISGYTF. The V call is TRBV20-1, the J call TRBJ1-2; D remains ambiguous. CDR3 size: 11 residues. V lost 2 bases and J 7 bases, leaving 8 bases between the germline ends. Germline V gene lookup returns CDR1 DFQATT and CDR2 SNEGSKA (reference sequence).

V is TRBV5-6 and J is TRBJ2-5; D possibly corresponds to TRBD1 (6 bases). CDR1 and CDR2 from the germline V gene are SGHDT and YYEEEE. The CDR3 length is 14 residues. Trimming cost V 10 bases and J 7 bases, with 23 bases left between them. The CDR3 loop reads CAGTLKQGYGTQYF. The CDR3 DNA reads as TGTGCCGGCACCTTAAAACAGGGCTACGGGACCCAGTACTTC.

Concerning this clone: One junction end disagrees with the germline gene, perhaps due to a read error. The rearrangement links TRBV9 to TRBJ2-7; TRBD2 aligns across 11 bases. The germline CDR1 and CDR2 sequences are SGDLS and YYNGEE. This CDR3 region has 13 residues. The CDR3 loop reads CASSVGLAGPIIF. The CDR3 bases are TGTGCCAGCAGCGTAGGACTAGCGGGACCCATTATTTTC.

This chain links TRBV5-1 with TRBJ1-4; the D gene is possibly TRBD1 (6 bases). The V gene's germline CDR1 is SGHRS and CDR2 YFSETQ. The germline V and J ends were trimmed by 6 bases and 3 bases, with 9 bases remaining between them. The CDR3 contains 13 residues. Here the CDR3 reads CASTGQSNEKLFF. CDR3 DNA sequence: TGCGCCAGCACAGGACAGTCTAATGAAAAACTGTTTTTT.

The chain has TRBV10-1 and TRBJ2-1; D gene ambiguous. The V end lost 6 bases, the J end lost 6 bases, and 9 bases lay between the germline ends. CDR1 WNHNN and CDR2 SYGVQD come from the germline V gene (reference sequence). This CDR3 contains 12 residues. The CDR3 is CASSSDINEQFF. CDR3 bases: TGCGCCAGCAGCTCCGACATCAATGAGCAGTTCTTC.

The chain carries TRBV18 and TRBJ1-2; no clear D gene. Germline values: CDR1 KGHSH, CDR2 LQKENI. V gave up 0 bases and J gave up 4 bases, with 12 bases separating them. The CDR3 is made up of 15 amino acids. CDR3 residues: CASSPPEGSLYGYTF. CDR3 sequence (DNA): TGTGCCAGCTCACCACCCGAGGGCTCCCTCTATGGCTACACCTTC.

This chain links TRBV28 with TRBJ1-4, with 7 bases identical to TRBD1. J lost 5 bases, V lost 4 bases, and 10 bases had no gene match. CDR3 length equals 16 residues. Germline assignment: CDR1 MDHEN and CDR2 SYDVKM. The CDR3 sequence: CASSSPFRQGNEKLFF. The CDR3 nucleotides are TGTGCCAGCAGTTCGCCTTTTAGACAGGGAAATGAAAAACTGTTTTTT.

The chain carries TRBV6-6 and TRBJ2-3, with D possibly TRBD2 on 5 matching bases. Germline V gene data show CDR1 as MNHNY and CDR2 as SVGAGI (reference sequence). V shed 3 bases and J shed 0 bases, with 13 bases lying between them. The CDR3 loop spans 16 amino acids. The CDR3 DNA sequence: TGTGCCAGCAGTTATTGGGGTAGCGAGAGCACAGATACGCAGTATTTT. It specifies CASSYWGSESTDTQYF.

The CDR3 loop reads CSVAQQGATEAFF. The CDR3 region has the DNA TGCAGCGTCGCGCAACAGGGGGCGACTGAAGCTTTCTTT. V gene TRBV29-1 combines with J gene TRBJ1-1; 9 nucleotides match TRBD1. Germline V gene sequence: CDR1 SQVTM, CDR2 ANQGSEA. J gave up 5 bases and V 6 bases, and 7 bases lay outside the gene matches. The CDR3 runs to 13 residues.

The gene calls are TRBV7-2 and TRBJ2-3; 10 bases are shared with TRBD2. Germline V gene data show CDR1 as SGHTA and CDR2 as FQGNSA. With V trimmed by 1 base and J by 2 bases, 6 bases remained unmatched. The CDR3 has 17 amino acids. The CDR3 spells CASSLVSSGRYTDTQYF. In nucleotides, the CDR3 is TGTGCCAGCAGCTTAGTTTCTAGCGGGAGATACACAGATACGCAGTATTTT.

This chain joins TRBV9 and TRBJ2-7; a weak D match, TRBD2 (6 bases). The CDR3 has 14 amino acids. CDR1 is SGDLS, CDR2 YYNGEE, per germline. V shed 3 bases and J shed 2 bases, with 12 bases lying between them. The CDR3 sequence: CASSESLATYEQYF. The CDR3 bases are TGTGCCAGCAGCGAGTCACTAGCAACCTACGAGCAGTACTTC.

V gene TRBV10-1 combines with J gene TRBJ2-1; TRBD2 agrees at 14 bases. V dropped 6 bases and J dropped 7; count of bases not matched to a gene: 5. Germline V CDR1 and CDR2: WNHNN, SYGVQD (reference sequence). There are 15 residues in the CDR3. For the CDR3, the DNA is TGCGCCAGCAGCCCCGGGACTAGCGGGAGAAATGAGCAGTTCTTC. It yields the protein CASSPGTSGRNEQFF.

The rearrangement uses TRBV6-5 and TRBJ1-2; 11 bases agree with TRBD1. Germline CDR1 MNHEY, CDR2 SVGAGI. V shed 4 bases, J shed 8 bases, and the junction held 12 bases outside the gene matches. The CDR3 is 16 residues long. DNA for the CDR3: TGTGCCAGCAGTTCCGGGGAAGGACAGGGGGCGCGAGGCTACACCTTC. This codes for CASSSGEGQGARGYTF.

This clone was picked up one time. The chain joins TRBV9 to TRBJ1-2; TRBD1 matches at 9 bases. After removal of 0 bases from V and 7 bases from J, the junction contained 13 bases not matched to a gene. The CDR3 runs to 17 residues. Germline V lookup: CDR1 SGDLS, CDR2 YYNGEE. CDR3 nucleotides: TGTGCCAGCAGCGTAGCTGGTTGGGACAGGGAGTTGGGTGGCTACACCTTC. Translation gives CASSVAGWDRELGGYTF.

CDR3 sequence: CASSQDLGRGRWVSYEQYF. In DNA form, the CDR3 reads TGTGCCAGCAGCCAAGATCTTGGCAGGGGTCGATGGGTTTCCTACGAGCAGTACTTC. The V call is TRBV14, the J call TRBJ2-7; D possibly corresponds to TRBD1 (6 bases). Germline CDR1 SGHDN, CDR2 FVKESK. The CDR3 totals 19 residues. V was cut by 0 bases and J by 1 base, with 22 bases left in between.

The chain uses TRBV6-1 and TRBJ1-1; 9 bases agree with TRBD1. Germline V gene sequence: CDR1 MNHNS, CDR2 SASEGT. After removal of 2 bases from V and 5 bases from J, the junction contained 12 bases not matched to a gene. CDR3 size: 17 residues. CDR3: CASSERGRTGERTEAFF. The CDR3, as DNA: TGTGCCAGCAGTGAACGGGGAAGGACAGGGGAGAGAACTGAAGCTTTCTTT.

The rearrangement joins TRBV7-9 to TRBJ2-7; 8 bases align to TRBD2. CDR3 length: 16 residues. After removal of 2 bases from V and 5 bases from J, the junction contained 11 bases not matched to a gene. Germline V gene lookup returns CDR1 SEHNR and CDR2 FQNEAQ (reference sequence). Here the CDR3 reads CASSLLSREGRNEQYF. CDR3 sequence (DNA): TGTGCCAGCAGCTTACTTTCCCGGGAGGGCAGGAACGAGCAGTACTTC. Combining the CDR3 with reference TRBV7-9 and TRBJ2-7 gives the whole variable domain DTGVSQNPRHKITKRGQNVTFRCDPISEHNRLYWYRQTLGQGPEFLTYFQNEAQLEKSRLLSDRFSAERPKGSFSTLEIQRTEQGDSAMYLCASSLLSREGRNEQYFGPGTRLTVT.

V and J are TRBV19 and TRBJ2-3; the D gene is possibly TRBD2 (5 bases). Germline V gene data show CDR1 as LNHDA and CDR2 as SQIVND (reference sequence). CDR3 length: 12 amino acids. V was shortened by 4 bases and J by 6 bases, with 8 bases between the two germline ends. CDR3 loop: CASSTSGDTQYF. Written as DNA, the CDR3 is TGTGCCAGTAGTACATCGGGGGATACGCAGTATTTT.

The chain is built from TRBV29-1 and TRBJ1-1; TRBD1 might be the D (6 bases). This CDR3 has 12 residues. V was trimmed by 4 bases and J by 5 bases, leaving 11 bases between them. Germline CDR1 is SQVTM and CDR2 is ANQGSEA. CDR3 DNA: TGCAGCGTTGTGGCCGGACAGACTGAAGCTTTCTTT. Its protein is CSVVAGQTEAFF.